The sequence of this T cell receptor beta chain was determined in a study of blood T cells in healthy people across ages. Using a J-beta primer mix together with a sample-barcoded 5' primer, a second PCR was run for roughly 6 to 12 cycles. TCRdb re-derived calls from the 5' RACE reads in MiXCR, one entry per CDR3 protein. The data hold approximately 780,000 distinct CDR3 sequences, with 20% to 30% observed a single time. CDR3 length equals 13 residues. Trimming shortened V by 5 bases and J by 13 bases, and 15 bases separated the two germline ends. The V gene's germline CDR1 is SGHTA and CDR2 FQGNSA. A further study also used this sample, focusing on T cells of mothers and their children. As reported in that work: The authors added sample barcodes and 2-4 random nucleotides using the M1S primer of the second PCR.

Sequencing used blood. This clonotype originated in a boy aged 10-17 years in good health. The chain is built from TRBV7-2 and TRBJ1-6; D not certain. CDR3 sequence: CASSQDATVPLHF. The CDR3 nucleotides read TGTGCCAGCAGCCAGGACGCCACGGTTCCCCTCCACTTT.